This T cell receptor beta chain originates from a study of cytomegalovirus exposure and HLA in healthy donors. Germline V gene sequence: CDR1 SGHTA, CDR2 FQGNSA. CDR3 length: 17 residues. The V segment lost 3 bases and the J segment 2 bases; nucleotides outside the gene matches: 7. Produced via immunoSEQ multiplex PCR; TCRdb's table is partial and in-frame only. Found here are 120,000 or so clones, roughly nine tenths of them singletons; the top ten hold around 1.2%. The chain joins TRBV7-2 to TRBJ2-3; 11 bases agree with TRBD2. The clonotype was recovered from a woman aged 18-29 years in good health and CMV-seronegative. Material: PBMCs. The CDR3 is CASSFSGGVDFTDTQYF. The CDR3, as DNA: TGTGCCAGCAGCTTTAGCGGGGGGGTAGACTTCACAGATACGCAGTATTTT.